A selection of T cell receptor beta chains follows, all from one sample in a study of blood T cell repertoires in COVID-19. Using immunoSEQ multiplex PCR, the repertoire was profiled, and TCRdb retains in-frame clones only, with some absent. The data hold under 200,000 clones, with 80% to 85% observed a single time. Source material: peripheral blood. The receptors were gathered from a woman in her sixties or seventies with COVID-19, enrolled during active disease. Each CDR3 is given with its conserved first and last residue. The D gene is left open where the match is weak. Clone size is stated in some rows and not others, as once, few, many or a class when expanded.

CDR3 DNA: TGTGCCAGCCGAAATATCAGGGGGCGCACAGATACGCAGTATTTT; CDR3 protein: CASRNIRGRTDTQYF; clone size: -; J gene: TRBJ2-3; D gene: TRBD1; V gene: TRBV6-5
CDR3 DNA: TGTGCCAGCAGCCAAGATGGGGAGGGTCTGACCCCAAGGGAATTTAACGAGCAGTACTTC; CDR3 protein: CASSQDGEGLTPREFNEQYF; clone size: -; J gene: TRBJ2-7; D gene: TRBD2; V gene: TRBV14
CDR3 DNA: TGTGCCAGCAGCTTCGGTGGTTGGGAGACCCAGTACTTC; CDR3 protein: CASSFGGWETQYF; clone size: few; J gene: TRBJ2-5; D gene: -; V gene: TRBV5-4
CDR3 DNA: TGCGCCAGCAGCCAACCGGGACAGGAGGCCCACGAGCAGTACTTC; CDR3 protein: CASSQPGQEAHEQYF; clone size: -; J gene: TRBJ2-7; D gene: TRBD1; V gene: TRBV4-1
CDR3 DNA: TGTGCTAGTGGTTTGTTAATTAGTCAGCCCCAGCATTTT; CDR3 protein: CASGLLISQPQHF; clone size: -; J gene: TRBJ1-5; D gene: -; V gene: TRBV12-5
CDR3 DNA: TGTGCCAGCTCAACGGCGGGATATGAGCAGTTCTTC; CDR3 protein: CASSTAGYEQFF; clone size: -; J gene: TRBJ2-1; D gene: -; V gene: TRBV18
CDR3 DNA: TGCGCCAGCAGCTTGGTGGGACAGGGGATGGAGACCCAGTACTTC; CDR3 protein: CASSLVGQGMETQYF; clone size: -; J gene: TRBJ2-5; D gene: TRBD1; V gene: TRBV5-1
CDR3 DNA: TGTGCCATCACCGTAACGGACAGGGATGGTTCACCCCTCCACTTT; CDR3 protein: CAITVTDRDGSPLHF; clone size: many; J gene: TRBJ1-6; D gene: TRBD1; V gene: TRBV10-3
CDR3 DNA: TGTGCCAGCAGCCCCTCGAGGAGGGCGGACACCGGGGAGCTGTTTTTT; CDR3 protein: CASSPSRRADTGELFF; clone size: -; J gene: TRBJ2-2; D gene: -; V gene: TRBV4-2
CDR3 DNA: TGTGCCAGCAGCTTCGCAGGGGTCGGCGGGGAGACCCAGTACTTC; CDR3 protein: CASSFAGVGGETQYF; clone size: -; J gene: TRBJ2-5; D gene: -; V gene: TRBV5-4
CDR3 DNA: TGTGCCAGCAGTTTCAATAGCGGGAGGGCCCTCAATGAGCAGTTCTTC; CDR3 protein: CASSFNSGRALNEQFF; clone size: -; J gene: TRBJ2-1; D gene: TRBD2; V gene: TRBV28
CDR3 DNA: TGTGCCAGCAGTCACAGGACGTTATTCTATGGCTACACCTTC; CDR3 protein: CASSHRTLFYGYTF; clone size: -; J gene: TRBJ1-2; D gene: -; V gene: TRBV6-5
CDR3 DNA: TGTGCCAGCAGATCATACAGGGGGCCTGGGGCCAACGTCCTGACTTTC; CDR3 protein: CASRSYRGPGANVLTF; clone size: -; J gene: TRBJ2-6; D gene: TRBD1; V gene: TRBV28
CDR3 DNA: TGTGCCAGCAGTTTACTGACAGACAGGGGTCAGCCCCAGCATTTT; CDR3 protein: CASSLLTDRGQPQHF; clone size: -; J gene: TRBJ1-5; D gene: TRBD1; V gene: TRBV28
CDR3 DNA: TGTGCCAGCAGCCAGGCCGGGGCAGGGGCCCTCCTCTATGGCTACACCTTC; CDR3 protein: CASSQAGAGALLYGYTF; clone size: -; J gene: TRBJ1-2; D gene: -; V gene: TRBV3-1/TRBV3-2
CDR3 DNA: TGTGCCAGCAGTACCACTAGAACAGATCCCAATGAGCAGTTCTTC; CDR3 protein: CASSTTRTDPNEQFF; clone size: few; J gene: TRBJ2-1; D gene: -; V gene: TRBV28
CDR3 DNA: TGTGCCAGCCACAGGGGGCGCAACTTTATGAACACTGAAGCTTTCTTT; CDR3 protein: CASHRGRNFMNTEAFF; clone size: -; J gene: TRBJ1-1; D gene: TRBD1; V gene: TRBV19
CDR3 DNA: TGTGCCAGCAGCCAACAGGGAAACACCATATATTTT; CDR3 protein: CASSQQGNTIYF; clone size: -; J gene: TRBJ1-3; D gene: -; V gene: TRBV7-9
CDR3 DNA: TGTGCCAGCAGCCCGGGGACAGGCGGCTACACCTTC; CDR3 protein: CASSPGTGGYTF; clone size: -; J gene: TRBJ1-2; D gene: TRBD1; V gene: TRBV3-1/TRBV3-2
CDR3 DNA: TGTGCCAGCAGCGTAGAGGGACTCGGGCTTTATGGCTACACCTTC; CDR3 protein: CASSVEGLGLYGYTF; clone size: -; J gene: TRBJ1-2; D gene: -; V gene: TRBV9
CDR3 DNA: TGTGCCAGCAGCTTAATTGCCCACGGGACAGGGGGGTACTACGAGCAGTACTTC; CDR3 protein: CASSLIAHGTGGYYEQYF; clone size: -; J gene: TRBJ2-7; D gene: TRBD1; V gene: TRBV7-2
CDR3 DNA: TGTGCCAGCAGCTTGCTACCCTCTCAAGAGACCCAGTACTTC; CDR3 protein: CASSLLPSQETQYF; clone size: -; J gene: TRBJ2-5; D gene: -; V gene: TRBV5-4
CDR3 DNA: TGTGCCAGTAAAAGCGGGACTATGGTAACAGATACGCAGTATTTT; CDR3 protein: CASKSGTMVTDTQYF; clone size: -; J gene: TRBJ2-3; D gene: TRBD2; V gene: TRBV19
CDR3 DNA: TGTGCCAGCAGCCGGGGAGAAACCCTAGGGGCTTTCTTT; CDR3 protein: CASSRGETLGAFF; clone size: -; J gene: TRBJ1-1; D gene: -; V gene: TRBV3-1/TRBV3-2
CDR3 DNA: TGTGCCAGCAGTGTGCAGACTCAGAACACCGGGGAGCTGTTTTTT; CDR3 protein: CASSVQTQNTGELFF; clone size: -; J gene: TRBJ2-2; D gene: -; V gene: TRBV2
CDR3 DNA: TGTGCCAGTAGTCCGTCCACCGGGACAGTCAGCTTC; CDR3 protein: CASSPSTGTVSF; clone size: -; J gene: TRBJ2-7; D gene: TRBD1; V gene: TRBV19
CDR3 DNA: TGTGCCAGCTCAGCCAGGGGTCAGCCCCAGCATTTT; CDR3 protein: CASSARGQPQHF; clone size: -; J gene: TRBJ1-5; D gene: -; V gene: TRBV18
CDR3 DNA: TGTGCCTGGAGTGTAGTCGGGACAGGGATGAATCAGCCCCAGCATTTT; CDR3 protein: CAWSVVGTGMNQPQHF; clone size: -; J gene: TRBJ1-5; D gene: TRBD1; V gene: TRBV30
CDR3 DNA: TGTGCCAGCAGATGGGACAGGGAAAATTCACCCCTCCACTTT; CDR3 protein: CASRWDRENSPLHF; clone size: -; J gene: TRBJ1-6; D gene: TRBD1; V gene: TRBV27
CDR3 DNA: TGTGCCAGCAGCCAAACTAGCTGGGGTTACGAGCAGTACTTC; CDR3 protein: CASSQTSWGYEQYF; clone size: few; J gene: TRBJ2-7; D gene: -; V gene: TRBV14
CDR3 DNA: TGTGCCAGCAGCGAAGGAGGCACAGATACGCAGTATTTT; CDR3 protein: CASSEGGTDTQYF; clone size: -; J gene: TRBJ2-3; D gene: -; V gene: TRBV7-8
CDR3 DNA: TGTGCCAGCACATCGGGACTAGCCGACAATGAGCAGTTCTTC; CDR3 protein: CASTSGLADNEQFF; clone size: -; J gene: TRBJ2-1; D gene: TRBD2; V gene: TRBV28
CDR3 DNA: TGTGCCAGCAGCTCGCATGACAGCTACTATGGCTACACCTTC; CDR3 protein: CASSSHDSYYGYTF; clone size: -; J gene: TRBJ1-2; D gene: -; V gene: TRBV11-2
CDR3 DNA: TGTGCCAGCAGCTTAAGTGTAGCGAAGGGCTACACCTTC; CDR3 protein: CASSLSVAKGYTF; clone size: -; J gene: TRBJ1-2; D gene: -; V gene: TRBV11-2
CDR3 DNA: TGTGCCAGTAGTATTTTCCTCCAGGGGGCGCAAGTAAAGGCTTTCTTT; CDR3 protein: CASSIFLQGAQVKAFF; clone size: -; J gene: TRBJ1-1; D gene: TRBD1; V gene: TRBV19
CDR3 DNA: TGTGCCTCTTGCGGGTGGACTGAAGCTTTCTTT; CDR3 protein: CASCGWTEAFF; clone size: -; J gene: TRBJ1-1; D gene: -; V gene: TRBV27
CDR3 DNA: TGTGCCAGCAGGACGGACAGGGGATGGGACTATGGCTACACCTTC; CDR3 protein: CASRTDRGWDYGYTF; clone size: -; J gene: TRBJ1-2; D gene: TRBD1; V gene: TRBV28
CDR3 DNA: TGTGCCAGCAGTGACAGGGAGAGTAACACCATATATTTT; CDR3 protein: CASSDRESNTIYF; clone size: -; J gene: TRBJ1-3; D gene: -; V gene: TRBV6-4
CDR3 DNA: TGCAGTGCTAGAGCTGGGCCTGAAGCTTTCTTT; CDR3 protein: CSARAGPEAFF; clone size: -; J gene: TRBJ1-1; D gene: -; V gene: TRBV20-1
CDR3 DNA: TGTGCCATCAGGGTCACACGTAGCGGGCCAGACGGGACTAGCACAGATACGCAGTATTTT; CDR3 protein: CAIRVTRSGPDGTSTDTQYF; clone size: -; J gene: TRBJ2-3; D gene: TRBD2; V gene: TRBV10-3
CDR3 DNA: TGTGCCAGTAGTACCCACCCTGCTATGAACACTGAAGCTTTCTTT; CDR3 protein: CASSTHPAMNTEAFF; clone size: -; J gene: TRBJ1-1; D gene: -; V gene: TRBV19
CDR3 DNA: TGTGCCAGCAGTTACTCGAAGCCCTCTGGAAACACCATATATTTT; CDR3 protein: CASSYSKPSGNTIYF; clone size: -; J gene: TRBJ1-3; D gene: -; V gene: TRBV6-5
CDR3 DNA: TGTGCCAGCAGTCAGGCAGGGATCTATGGCTACACCTTC; CDR3 protein: CASSQAGIYGYTF; clone size: -; J gene: TRBJ1-2; D gene: -; V gene: TRBV25-1
CDR3 DNA: TGTGCCAGTTCAGTTCAGGGTACTGAAGCTTTCTTT; CDR3 protein: CASSVQGTEAFF; clone size: -; J gene: TRBJ1-1; D gene: -; V gene: TRBV2
CDR3 DNA: TGTGCCAGCAGTAGAGGGGGATATAGCAATCAGCCCCAGCATTTT; CDR3 protein: CASSRGGYSNQPQHF; clone size: once; J gene: TRBJ1-5; D gene: -; V gene: TRBV28
CDR3 DNA: TGTGCCAGCAGTCGAATAACTAGCGGGAGATGGTACGAGCAGTACTTC; CDR3 protein: CASSRITSGRWYEQYF; clone size: -; J gene: TRBJ2-7; D gene: TRBD2; V gene: TRBV28
CDR3 DNA: TGTGCCAGCAGCTTACGGGACAGACCCCTAAACATTCAGTACTTC; CDR3 protein: CASSLRDRPLNIQYF; clone size: -; J gene: TRBJ2-4; D gene: TRBD1; V gene: TRBV7-2
CDR3 DNA: TGTGCCAGCAGCTGGATTGGGGGCGGGAATCAGCCCCAGCATTTT; CDR3 protein: CASSWIGGGNQPQHF; clone size: few; J gene: TRBJ1-5; D gene: -; V gene: TRBV7-2
CDR3 DNA: TGTGCCAGCAGCCCCACAGGTTTTGGTGAAAAACTGTTTTTT; CDR3 protein: CASSPTGFGEKLFF; clone size: -; J gene: TRBJ1-4; D gene: -; V gene: TRBV28
CDR3 DNA: TGTGCCAGCAGTTTAAGAGGAGACACTGAAGCTTTCTTT; CDR3 protein: CASSLRGDTEAFF; clone size: -; J gene: TRBJ1-1; D gene: -; V gene: TRBV7-3
CDR3 DNA: TGTGCCAGCAGCGCCGGTATCGGCTACACCTTC; CDR3 protein: CASSAGIGYTF; clone size: -; J gene: TRBJ1-2; D gene: -; V gene: TRBV12-3/TRBV12-4
CDR3 DNA: TGCGCCAGCAGCCAGACTAGCGGGGGGTACAATGAGCAGTTCTTC; CDR3 protein: CASSQTSGGYNEQFF; clone size: -; J gene: TRBJ2-1; D gene: TRBD2; V gene: TRBV5-1
CDR3 DNA: TGTGCCAGCAGTTTCGGGACTAGTCTCGCCTACAATGAGCAGTTCTTC; CDR3 protein: CASSFGTSLAYNEQFF; clone size: -; J gene: TRBJ2-1; D gene: TRBD2; V gene: TRBV27
CDR3 DNA: TGTGCCAGCAGTTACTCGAGAGCCCAGCATTTT; CDR3 protein: CASSYSRAQHF; clone size: -; J gene: TRBJ1-5; D gene: -; V gene: TRBV6-6
CDR3 DNA: TGTGCCAGCAGCCTAGGGGGAACTAATGAAAAACTGTTTTTT; CDR3 protein: CASSLGGTNEKLFF; clone size: -; J gene: TRBJ1-4; D gene: -; V gene: TRBV28
CDR3 DNA: TGTGCCAGCAGCCCCAATACAGGGGTAGCTTTCTTT; CDR3 protein: CASSPNTGVAFF; clone size: -; J gene: TRBJ1-1; D gene: TRBD1; V gene: TRBV6-5
CDR3 DNA: TGTGCCAGCAGGAAGACAGGGGGCTATGGCTACACCTTC; CDR3 protein: CASRKTGGYGYTF; clone size: once; J gene: TRBJ1-2; D gene: TRBD1; V gene: TRBV3-1/TRBV3-2